A single sample gave rise to the 32 T cell receptor beta chains below, sequenced in a study of cytomegalovirus exposure and HLA in healthy donors. The PCR ran on 60 Vbeta and 13 Jbeta primers. Repertoires were generated with immunoSEQ multiplex PCR, while TCRdb's copy carries only in-frame clones and drops some. The sample has under 200,000 clones; around 80% are singletons. The sample taken for sequencing was PBMCs. These TCRs come from a woman aged 45-65 years in good health and CMV-seropositive.

The J gene is TRBJ2-1, the V gene TRBV27; 8 positions match TRBD1. The V gene's germline CDR1 is MNHEY and CDR2 SMNVEV (reference sequence). With 4 bases clipped from V and 8 bases from J, the junction kept 13 bases outside the gene matches. The CDR3 spans 16 residues. The CDR3 DNA follows: TGTGCCAGCAGTTCTGAATGGGACAGGTCGGGGGATGAGCAGTTCTTC. Translation gives CASSSEWDRSGDEQFF.

This chain connects TRBV7-2 to TRBJ2-2; a possible D gene is TRBD1 (6 bases). Germline CDR1 and CDR2: SGHTA and FQGNSA. V was pared by 3 bases and J by 2 bases, with 10 bases between. This CDR3 is built from 15 residues. The CDR3 nucleotides read TGTGCCAGCAGCTTCGGGACACCCAACACCGGGGAGCTGTTTTTT. Translation: CASSFGTPNTGELFF.

V and J are TRBV4-2 and TRBJ2-3; 11 bases fit TRBD2. The CDR3 totals 17 residues. The V segment lost 4 bases and the J segment 6 bases; nucleotides outside the gene matches: 12. Germline CDR1 LGHNA, CDR2 YNFKEQ. The DNA of the CDR3 is TGTGCCAGCAGCCCGTACTTGACTAGCGGGGCGTCGGATACGCAGTATTTT. It encodes CASSPYLTSGASDTQYF.

This clone was counted a single time. The chain recombines TRBV19 with TRBJ2-7; 7 nucleotides agree with TRBD1. Germline CDR1 LNHDA, CDR2 SQIVND (reference sequence). The CDR3 runs to 13 residues. V lost 5 bases to trimming and J lost 6 bases; unmatched junction nucleotides: 7. CDR3 DNA sequence: TGTGCCAGTAGTGCGACAGGGACCCGCGAGCAGTACTTC. This translates into CASSATGTREQYF.

This clone was detected only a few times. Here the CDR3 reads CASKGTGTYGYTF. The CDR3 coding sequence is TGTGCCAGCAAAGGTACAGGGACCTATGGCTACACCTTC. The rearrangement links TRBV9 to TRBJ1-2; TRBD1 is a possible D gene (6 bases). V shed 6 bases and J shed 4 bases, with 13 bases lying between them. Germline CDR1 reads SGDLS; CDR2 reads YYNGEE. The CDR3 runs 13 residues.

The chain links TRBV7-6 to TRBJ1-5; 8 nucleotides align to TRBD1. The CDR3 has 15 residues. CDR1 is SGHVS, CDR2 FNYEAQ, per germline. V shed 5 bases and J 1 base; nucleotides not matched to a gene: 4. CDR3 nucleotide sequence: TGTGCCAGCAGCCTCCGGGACAGGAGCAATCAGCCCCAGCATTTT. This translates into CASSLRDRSNQPQHF.

The genes are TRBV7-8 and TRBJ2-1, with D unclear. Germline V gene data show CDR1 as SGHVS and CDR2 as FQNEAQ. The ends were cut back, 1 base at V and 11 bases at J, with 9 bases in the middle. The CDR3 covers 12 residues. This CDR3 is CASSLGAPQQFF. In nucleotides, the CDR3 is TGTGCCAGCAGCTTAGGGGCACCACAGCAGTTCTTC.

V gene TRBV9 combines with J gene TRBJ2-5; 9 bases match TRBD2. The V and J ends lost 0 bases and 2 bases, in that order; junction bases with no gene match: 17. Germline V gene sequence: CDR1 SGDLS, CDR2 YYNGEE. The CDR3 totals 20 residues. CDR3 sequence (DNA): TGTGCCAGCAGCGTAGGACTACGGGGGGCGGGAGGGCCACGGCAAGAGACCCAGTACTTC. Amino acids: CASSVGLRGAGGPRQETQYF. Variable domain in full (rest from reference TRBV9 and TRBJ2-5): DSGVTQTPKHLITATGQRVTLRCSPRSGDLSVYWYQQSLDQGLQFLIQYYNGEERAKGNILERFSAQQFPDLHSELNLSSLELGDSALYFCASSVGLRGAGGPRQETQYFGPGTRLLVL.

The V gene is TRBV5-4, the J gene TRBJ1-1, with D possibly TRBD1 on 6 matching bases. Per the germline V gene, CDR1 is SGHNT and CDR2 is YYREEE (reference sequence). V lost 4 bases, J lost 5 bases, and 27 bases lay in between. CDR3 length: 18 amino acids. This CDR3 is CASSVDLTGHPTGTEAFF. CDR3 nucleotides: TGTGCCAGCAGCGTGGACCTCACGGGACACCCTACGGGGACTGAAGCTTTCTTT.

This clone has just a few counts. The same CDR3 is also encoded by other DNA sequences in this sample. The chain couples TRBV28 to TRBJ2-3; TRBD1 might be the D (6 bases). Germline V gene lookup returns CDR1 MDHEN and CDR2 SYDVKM. V dropped 6 bases and J dropped 1 base, with 8 bases sitting between them. The CDR3 is 13 residues long. In DNA form, the CDR3 reads TGTGCCAGCAGGCGACAGGGCACAGATACGCAGTATTTT. Its protein product is CASRRQGTDTQYF.

As DNA, the CDR3 is TGTGCCACCAGCAGAGATTTCGGTCCTAGGGGACAGCCCCAGCATTTT. As protein: CATSRDFGPRGQPQHF. The chain links TRBV15 to TRBJ1-5; D perhaps matches TRBD1 (5 bases). The CDR3 sequence is 16 residues long. The germline V gene has CDR1 LNHNV and CDR2 YYDKDF (reference sequence). Trimming removed 0 bases from V and 7 bases from J, with 16 bases in between.

The chain joins TRBV19 to TRBJ1-1; TRBD1 matches at 7 bases. CDR3 length: 14 residues. The junction had 5 bases not matched to a gene; V was cut back by 7 bases and J by 0 bases. CDR1 is LNHDA, CDR2 SQIVND, per germline (reference sequence). CDR3 in amino acids: CASKEGQLNTEAFF. The CDR3 nucleotides are TGTGCCAGTAAGGAGGGACAGCTGAACACTGAAGCTTTCTTT.

The gene calls are TRBV4-3 and TRBJ2-7, with no clear D. Deletions cut 0 bases from V and 2 bases from J, with 17 bases between. Germline assignment: CDR1 LGHNA and CDR2 YSLEER. The CDR3 totals 17 residues. Written as DNA, the CDR3 is TGCGCCAGCAGCCAAGATTCGAGTCGTGCGCTCGCCTACGAGCAGTACTTC. This translates into CASSQDSSRALAYEQYF.

This chain uses TRBV29-1 with TRBJ2-5; possible D gene TRBD2, 5 bases. The end of the DNA is better explained by TRBJ2-7, so the J call may be wrong. CDR1 and CDR2 from the germline V gene are SQVTM and ANQGSEA. This CDR3 has 13 residues. CDR3 in amino acids: CSVGTLGGYEQYF. The CDR3, as DNA: TGCAGCGTCGGTACTCTAGGAGGCTACGAGCAGTACTTC.

The chain employs TRBV18 and TRBJ2-3; 11 bases agree with TRBD2. The length of the CDR3 is 17 residues. V dropped 1 base and J dropped 5; count of bases not matched to a gene: 8. CDR1 and CDR2 from the germline V gene are KGHSH and LQKENI. The CDR3 sequence: CASSPQKTSGSVDTQYF. The CDR3 DNA reads TGTGCCAGCTCACCACAGAAAACTAGCGGGAGTGTAGATACGCAGTATTTT.

This chain connects TRBV2 to TRBJ2-1; tentatively, D is TRBD1 (6 bases). The CDR3 is made up of 16 amino acids. The germline gives CDR1 SNHLY, CDR2 FYNNEI. The V end was cut by 8 bases, the J end by 5 bases, with 22 bases between. The CDR3 loop is CASLRTARRRDNEQFF. As DNA, the CDR3 is TGTGCCAGCCTAAGGACAGCCCGTCGACGGGACAATGAGCAGTTCTTC.

The rearrangement links TRBV27 to TRBJ2-1; maybe TRBD2 (6 bases). CDR3 length equals 14 residues. CDR1 is MNHEY and CDR2 is SMNVEV in the germline V gene (reference sequence). V was trimmed by 5 bases and J by 0 bases, leaving 8 bases between them. Here the CDR3 reads CASSRDFSYNEQFF. The CDR3 DNA reads as TGTGCCAGCAGTCGGGACTTCTCCTACAATGAGCAGTTCTTC.

The V and J genes are TRBV18 and TRBJ1-5, with D possibly matching TRBD1 (6 bases). Trimming took off 2 bases at V and 3 bases at J, with 8 bases between the two ends. CDR1 is KGHSH, CDR2 LQKENI, per germline. This CDR3 region has 14 residues. As DNA, the CDR3 is TGTGCCAGCTCACCAACAGGGCCCAATCAGCCCCAGCATTTT. Protein product: CASSPTGPNQPQHF.

This chain links TRBV5-1 with TRBJ2-1, with 8 positions matching TRBD2. The CDR3 loop spans 15 amino acids. V lost 2 bases, J lost 3 bases, and 4 bases stayed unmatched. The V gene's germline CDR1 is SGHRS and CDR2 YFSETQ. The CDR3 is CASSFSAGGYNEQFF. Written as DNA, the CDR3 is TGCGCCAGCAGCTTCAGTGCGGGAGGCTACAATGAGCAGTTCTTC.

The chain joins TRBV6-5 to TRBJ1-4; 8 bases map to TRBD1. The CDR3 covers 15 residues. Germline V lookup: CDR1 MNHEY, CDR2 SVGAGI. J was trimmed by 6 bases and V by 11 bases; bases with no gene match: 14. The CDR3 reads CAATAPGTGYEKLFF. The CDR3 DNA follows: TGTGCCGCGACCGCCCCCGGGACAGGTTATGAAAAACTGTTTTTT.

The sample holds a few counts of this clone. The V call is TRBV10-3, the J call TRBJ1-5; D perhaps matches TRBD1 (5 bases). V lost 2 bases and J lost 5, with 10 bases in between. Germline loops: CDR1 ENHRY, CDR2 SYGVKD. The CDR3 is made up of 14 amino acids. The CDR3 nucleotides are TGTGCCATCAGTGAGGGGGGGTCCGATCAGCCCCAGCATTTT. It translates to CAISEGGSDQPQHF.

This chain uses TRBV5-8 with TRBJ2-7; D perhaps matches TRBD1 (5 bases). Deletions cut 4 bases from V and 2 bases from J, with 13 bases between. The germline CDR1 and CDR2 sequences are SGHTS and YDEGEE. This CDR3 comprises 14 residues. CDR3 sequence reads: CASSPKGQTYEQYF. The CDR3 DNA is TGTGCCAGCAGCCCTAAGGGGCAAACCTACGAGCAGTACTTC.

This clone appeared a single time. This rearrangement joins TRBV29-1 to TRBJ2-2; TRBD1 matches at 7 bases. CDR1 SQVTM and CDR2 ANQGSEA come from the germline V gene. J lost 4 bases, V lost 7 bases, and 9 bases had no gene match. The CDR3 consists of 14 residues. CDR3 DNA sequence: TGCAGCGCGTCCCCGGGACAGCTCACCGGGGAGCTGTTTTTT. Translation: CSASPGQLTGELFF.

The V call is TRBV2, the J call TRBJ1-1, with D possibly TRBD1 on 5 matching bases. Germline CDR1 and CDR2: SNHLY and FYNNEI. Trimming shortened V by 4 bases and J by 1 base, and 13 bases separated the two germline ends. This CDR3 contains 15 residues. CDR3 nucleotides: TGTGCCAGCAGTGGGCAGGGAGGACGGAACACTGAAGCTTTCTTT. Translation gives CASSGQGGRNTEAFF.

This sequence joins TRBV18 and TRBJ2-3; 8 bases line up with TRBD2. V lost 3 bases to trimming and J lost 5 bases; unmatched junction nucleotides: 13. Germline assignment: CDR1 KGHSH and CDR2 LQKENI. This CDR3 region has 17 residues. Here the CDR3 DNA reads TGTGCCAGCTCACCCCCAGGGGCGGGAGGCGCGAGAGATACGCAGTATTTT. This encodes CASSPPGAGGARDTQYF.

This sequence joins TRBV19 and TRBJ1-2; D not certain. This CDR3 has 12 amino acids. V lost 9 bases, J lost 6 bases, and 14 bases lay in between. From germline, CDR1 is LNHDA and CDR2 SQIVND (reference sequence). CDR3 bases: TGTGCCAGCCAATCCATCGGTAATGGCTACACCTTC. This gives the protein CASQSIGNGYTF.

A few counts support this clone. The chain links TRBV14 to TRBJ1-2; possibly TRBD1 for D (5 bases). Between the trimmed V and J ends, which lost 3 bases and 2 bases, there was a span of 19 bases. Germline lookup yields CDR1 SGHDN and CDR2 FVKESK. The CDR3 consists of 17 residues. CDR3 residues: CASSHLRGASRNYGYTF. The CDR3 DNA sequence: TGTGCCAGCAGCCATCTTAGGGGCGCCAGCCGGAACTATGGCTACACCTTC.

The V and J genes are TRBV18 and TRBJ1-5; 8 nucleotides match TRBD1. In germline, CDR1 is KGHSH, CDR2 LQKENI. The CDR3 spans 17 residues. Losses at the gene ends were 4 bases for V and 6 bases for J; bases not matched to a gene: 14. In DNA, the CDR3 is TGTGCCAGCTCACTCTTCGGGGGCAGGGGGCAGGGTCAGCCCCAGCATTTT. Protein sequence: CASSLFGGRGQGQPQHF.

CDR3 protein: CASSLSGTGDQPQHF. CDR3 bases: TGTGCCAGCAGCTTATCCGGGACGGGAGATCAGCCCCAGCATTTT. This rearrangement joins TRBV7-2 to TRBJ1-5; a weak D match, TRBD1 (5 bases). V dropped 2 bases and J dropped 5 bases, with 13 bases sitting between them. The CDR3 runs to 15 residues. CDR1 SGHTA and CDR2 FQGNSA come from the germline V gene.

This sequence joins TRBV7-3 and TRBJ2-2, with a tentative D call TRBD2 (6 bases). CDR3 length equals 15 residues. The germline V gene encodes CDR1 SGHTA and CDR2 FQGTGA. The V gene lost 4 bases and the J gene lost 3 bases, with 12 bases spanning the gap. CDR3 DNA sequence: TGTGCCAGCAGCTCCTCCGGCGGGGACACCGGGGAGCTGTTTTTT. The encoded protein is CASSSSGGDTGELFF.

This chain uses TRBV7-2 with TRBJ2-1; possible D gene TRBD1, 6 bases. The CDR3 contains 16 residues. CDR1 is SGHTA, CDR2 FQGNSA, per germline. V was shortened by 2 bases and J by 0 bases, with 11 bases between the two germline ends. The CDR3, as DNA: TGTGCCAGCAGCTTATCAGGGGTGCCCTCCTACAATGAGCAGTTCTTC. It specifies CASSLSGVPSYNEQFF. Full variable domain (outside the CDR3, taken from reference TRBV7-2 and TRBJ2-1): GAGVSQSPSNKVTEKGKDVELRCDPISGHTALYWYRQSLGQGLEFLIYFQGNSAPDKSGLPSDRFSAERTGGSVSTLTIQRTQQEDSAVYLCASSLSGVPSYNEQFFGPGTRLTVL.

This clone was counted between two and nine times. The gene calls are TRBV6-5 and TRBJ2-7; D gene ambiguous. V lost 0 bases to trimming and J lost 1 base, with 13 bases between them. The length of the CDR3 is 16 residues. Germline loops: CDR1 MNHEY, CDR2 SVGAGI. CDR3 nucleotide sequence: TGTGCCAGCAGTTACTCGACTGTCACTACTTCCTACGAGCAGTACTTC. Translated: CASSYSTVTTSYEQYF.